This record concerns one TCR beta chain sequence. Its antigen is currently unknown. PCR primers comprised 60 Vbeta and 13 Jbeta primers. The assay was immunoSEQ multiplex PCR, and TCRdb's table has in-frame clones only and misses some. The profile shows about 160,000 clones, around 83% of them singletons. The data belong to a study of cytomegalovirus exposure and HLA in healthy donors. Findings and caveats of the study: The study designated about 180 TCR beta chains cytomegalovirus-associated. In an earlier analysis, about 87% or about 30%: the productive usage of most TCR beta V segments. Later analysis identified a missense DCLRE1C variant that was linked to TCR beta V- and J-gene trimming.

CDR3 size: 16 residues. Losses at the gene ends were 3 bases for V and 3 bases for J; bases not matched to a gene: 3. Per germline, CDR1 SGHRS and CDR2 YFSETQ. While unrecorded immune exposures were likely, the donors were nominally healthy when sampled. The rearrangement joins TRBV5-1 to TRBJ2-1; 13 bases match TRBD2. The sequence was obtained from a man aged 45-65 years in good health and CMV-seropositive. The specimen sequenced was PBMCs. The DNA of the CDR3 is TGCGCCAGCAGCTCCAGGACTAGCGGGGGCTACAATGAGCAGTTCTTC. Translation: CASSSRTSGGYNEQFF.